This T cell receptor (beta chain) was documented in a study of T cell changes during pregnancy in multiple sclerosis. The germline CDR1 and CDR2 sequences are SSHAT and FNYEAQ (reference sequence). The CDR3 has 15 amino acids. The V gene lost 1 base and the J gene lost 0 bases, with 8 bases spanning the gap. The method was immunoSEQ multiplex PCR; TCRdb's version includes in-frame clones alone and lacks a portion of them. The sample carries about 100,000 clones, roughly 90% recorded once. V and J are TRBV7-7 and TRBJ2-3, with D perhaps matching TRBD2 (5 bases). This TCR derives from a female donor with multiple sclerosis, enrolled in a pregnancy study. The sample here was peripheral blood, taken after pregnancy. The CDR3: CASSLGRGSTDTQYF. CDR3 bases: TGTGCCAGCAGCTTAGGCCGGGGAAGCACAGATACGCAGTATTTT. The variable domain in full, completed from reference TRBV7-7 and TRBJ2-3, reads GAGVSQSPRYKVTKRGQDVTLRCDPISSHATLYWYQQALGQGPEFLTYFNYEAQPDKSGLPSDRFSAERPEGSISTLTIQRTEQRDSAMYRCASSLGRGSTDTQYFGPGTRLTVL.